This record covers a single T cell receptor beta chain. This clonotype was seen ten or more times. The target of this receptor is not known. Per-nucleotide qualities are absent, and no much larger clonotype sits a single base away. Flow cytometry had shown CD8+CD57+ cell expansion in the patients selected for sequencing. Every patient had a diagnosis of severe acquired aplastic anemia based on International Study of Aplastic Anemia and Agranulocytosis and Camitta criteria. No therapy had been received by the patients at the time of blood sampling. The study deep-sequenced TCR repertoires of sorted CD4+ and CD8+ blood T cells from severe aplastic anemia patients and healthy subjects. Patients were enrolled under clinicaltrials.gov protocols 00001620, 01623167, 00001397, 00071045, 00081523 and 00961064 in the USA. Ficoll-Paque density gradient centrifugation was used to isolate peripheral blood mononuclear cells. CD4+ and CD8+ T cells were sorted by FACS or magnetic beads before DNA extraction.

Profiling of TCR beta VDJ combinations and CDR3 sequences used genomic DNA as the template. An Illumina HiSeq 2000 was the platform used for TCR repertoire sequencing. As for the authors' bioinformatics: Repertoire assessment relied on Simpson's diversity index, CDR3 size and DJ length profiles, and TRBV/TRBJ rearrangement plots. The immunodominant clone was defined as the most abundant DNA sequence in deep sequencing data. CDR3 amino acid sequences were checked for sharing across subjects and were also compared against the VDJdb database and published repertoires. TCRdb trimmed public reads at Q25 via fastp, called clones via MiXCR and kept in-frame beta chains. Rows are unified per CDR3 protein, each entry keeping the most common DNA and genes. The V and J calls reflect TCRdb's pipeline rather than the authors' work. Counted in this sample were 150,000 to 200,000 distinct CDR3 sequences; 48% of them appeared once. Of the sample, 10% to 15% is held by the ten largest clones.

The germline V and J ends show losses of 5 bases and 0 bases respectively, and no gene match explains 9 bases of the junction. The CDR3 holds 17 amino acids from the cysteine to the phenylalanine. Just CDR3 DNA is preserved here, 51 bases in frame from base 1. The germline V gene sets CDR1 to SGHTA and CDR2 to FQGTGA. These data are taken from a study of CD8+CD57+ T cells in acquired aplastic anemia (dated by TCRdb to the late 2010s). Background for the entire study: DNA extracted from sorted CD4+ and CD8+ cells had a mean of about 3.2 ug, with a range of roughly 0.2 to 30 ug. CD8+CD57+ expansion was defined as frequency above the mean frequency observed in healthy subjects. What the study reported, not specific to this receptor: No significant difference in CD8+ Simpson's diversity was found between patients and healthy controls (P=0.060). Although roughly 29 CD8+ CDR3 sequences were shared by patients and controls, these sequences appeared highly expressed in patients and within the immunodominant clones of patients.

The chain couples TRBV7-3 to TRBJ2-2, and TRBD1 aligns with 7 junction nucleotides. The source is a human donor with aplastic anemia. Source material: sorted CD4+, CD8+, or CD8+CD57+ T cells (not recorded which) from PBMCs. The sequenced DNA: TGTGCCAGCAGCCCATCCCGAGACAGGGCGAACACCGGGGAGCTGTTTTTT. Protein translation: CASSPSRDRANTGELFF.